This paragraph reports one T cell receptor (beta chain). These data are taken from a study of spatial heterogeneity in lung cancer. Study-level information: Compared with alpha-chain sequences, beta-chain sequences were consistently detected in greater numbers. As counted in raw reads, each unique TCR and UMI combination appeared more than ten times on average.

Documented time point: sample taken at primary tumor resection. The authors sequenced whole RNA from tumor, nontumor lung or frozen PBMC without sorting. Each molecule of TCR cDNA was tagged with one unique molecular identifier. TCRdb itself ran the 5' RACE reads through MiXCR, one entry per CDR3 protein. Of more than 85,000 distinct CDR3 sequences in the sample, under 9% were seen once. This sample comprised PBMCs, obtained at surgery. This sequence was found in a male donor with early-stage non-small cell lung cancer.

The CDR3 sequence: CSANHRETGVGKYF. In DNA, the CDR3 is TGCAGTGCTAACCACAGGGAAACCGGGGTTGGCAAGTACTTC. This chain uses TRBV20-1 with TRBJ2-5, with TRBD1 as a possible D gene (6 bases). The CDR3 totals 14 residues. Trimming took 4 bases from V and 12 from J, leaving 24 bases between them. Germline V lookup: CDR1 DFQATT, CDR2 SNEGSKA (reference sequence).